These 21 T cell receptor beta chains were all obtained from the same sample, sequenced in a study of regulatory T cells in long-lasting Graves disease (dated by TCRdb to the early 2020s). The label giving this sample's time point can be read as: newly diagnosed GD, antithyroid drugs for less than 3 months. For both TCR sequencing and RNA sequencing, RNA was extracted from PBMCs using TRIzol. The library was prepared using multiplex PCR. Sequencing instrument: Illumina HiSeq 4000. To build TCR beta libraries, CDR3 regions were amplified by Arm-PCR using iRepertoire HTBI primers. TCRdb cleaned the public reads at Q25 with fastp, built clones with MiXCR and kept in-frame beta chains. Every entry covers one CDR3 protein and lists the most common genes and DNA from its rows. The sample profile shows about 560,000 distinct CDR3 sequences; around 15% of them were found once. The ten most abundant clones make up about 12% of the sample.

These data were likewise used in another study, on T cells in Graves' hyperthyroidism and ophthalmopathy.

This specimen was peripheral blood mononuclear cells (PBMCs), taken at new diagnosis, from a patient treated with antithyroid drugs. The receptors come from a young man with Graves disease. Donor details come from another sample of the same person, matched by shared clones.

The table lists this clonotype with many counts. The rearrangement uses TRBV12-3 or TRBV12-4 and TRBJ2-3; D possibly corresponds to TRBD2 (5 bases). V was cut by 2 bases and J by 2 bases, with 5 bases left in between. CDR3 length equals 13 residues. The CDR3 region is CASSLLATDTQYF. In nucleotides, the CDR3 is TGTGCCAGCAGTTTACTAGCCACAGATACGCAGTATTTT.

DNA of the CDR3: TGTGCCAGCAGTTTAGGACCCCCACGATTTGGGGCCAACGTCCTGACTTTC. Protein: CASSLGPPRFGANVLTF. The gene calls are TRBV27 and TRBJ2-6; no clear D. Looked up from germline, CDR1 is MNHEY and CDR2 is SMNVEV (reference sequence). The CDR3 extends over 17 amino acids. The V end lost 2 bases, the J end lost 3 bases, and 14 bases lay between the germline ends.

The V and J genes are TRBV20-1 and TRBJ2-1, with TRBD2 identical over 9 bases. Germline V gives CDR1 DFQATT, CDR2 SNEGSKA (reference sequence). CDR3 length: 15 residues. Unmatched junction bases numbered 6, after V lost 2 bases and J lost 4 bases. CDR3: CSARSASGEYNEQFF. The CDR3 DNA is TGCAGTGCTAGAAGCGCTAGCGGGGAATACAATGAGCAGTTCTTC.

On this clonotype itself: Being one base from a much bigger clone, this may be a read error. Because it lacks the conserved phenylalanine or tryptophan at the end, this CDR3 is likely a read error. No DNA is shown, since the ends of the CDR3 on it are uncertain; the CDR3 is the one TCRdb lists. The chain links TRBV4-1 to TRBJ2-3; the table's D gene call, TRBD2, was not cross checked with the DNA. Germline V gene lookup returns CDR1 MGHRA and CDR2 YSYEKL. The CDR3 adds up to 14 amino acids, both ends counted. The CDR3 spells CASSQEIRPIRRYL.

Many counts were recorded for this clonotype. This chain connects TRBV28 to TRBJ2-6; D not certain. The V gene lost 6 bases and the J gene lost 2 bases, with 5 bases spanning the gap. This CDR3 has 13 amino acids. The germline V gene has CDR1 MDHEN and CDR2 SYDVKM. CDR3 nucleotide sequence: TGTGCCAGCAGCTTAGCTGGGGCCAACGTCCTGACTTTC. Protein: CASSLAGANVLTF.

The DNA of the CDR3 is TGTGCCACCAGCAGAGCCCCAAGAAGGGACAGGGTCTACAATGAGCAGTTCTTC. Protein product: CATSRAPRRDRVYNEQFF. The V and J genes are TRBV15 and TRBJ2-1; 9 bases agree with TRBD1. The junction had 10 bases not matched to a gene; V was cut back by 1 base and J by 3 bases. CDR3 length: 18 amino acids. CDR1 and CDR2 from the germline V gene are LNHNV and YYDKDF (reference sequence).

This clonotype was detected ten times or more. The chain employs TRBV20-1 and TRBJ2-1, with D possibly TRBD2 on 7 matching bases. Looked up from germline, CDR1 is DFQATT and CDR2 is SNEGSKA (reference sequence). V was cut by 5 bases and J by 9 bases, with 26 bases left in between. The CDR3 loop spans 16 amino acids. The CDR3 DNA is TGCAGTGCTCTAAGGATCGGGGGGCATCCAAACAGTGAGCAGTTCTTC. Translation gives CSALRIGGHPNSEQFF.

This clonotype showed up just a few times. The V call is TRBV6-2 or TRBV6-3, the J call TRBJ2-5; no reliable D call. The germline V and J ends were trimmed by 0 bases and 5 bases, with 16 bases remaining between them. CDR1 is MNHEY and CDR2 is SVGEGT in the germline V gene. This CDR3 contains 16 residues. The CDR3 nucleotides are TGTGCCAGCAGTTACTCGAGACGGAGTTATAGCGAGACCCAGTACTTC. Protein: CASSYSRRSYSETQYF.

This chain uses TRBV27 with TRBJ2-2, with 9 positions matching TRBD1. Looked up from germline, CDR1 is MNHEY and CDR2 is SMNVEV (reference sequence). Losses at the gene ends were 6 bases for V and 1 base for J; bases not matched to a gene: 12. This CDR3 comprises 18 residues. CDR3 region: CASSISTGTGMNTGELFF. CDR3 DNA: TGTGCCAGCAGCATATCTACCGGGACAGGGATGAACACCGGGGAGCTGTTTTTT.

The J gene is TRBJ2-7, the V gene TRBV2; possibly TRBD1 for D (5 bases). Trimming removed 1 base from V and 4 bases from J, with 8 bases in between. Germline values: CDR1 SNHLY, CDR2 FYNNEI. The CDR3 runs 13 residues. CDR3 amino acids: CASSEGGKYEQYF. DNA for the CDR3: TGTGCCAGCAGTGAAGGGGGCAAGTACGAGCAGTACTTC.

This clonotype was seen repeatedly, ten times or more. The chain carries TRBV20-1 and TRBJ2-7; 10 bases fit TRBD2. The length of the CDR3 is 13 residues. Trimming removed 6 bases from V and 5 bases from J; junction bases left unmatched: 7. Germline V gene sequence: CDR1 DFQATT, CDR2 SNEGSKA (reference sequence). Written as DNA, the CDR3 is TGCAGTGCCGAGCGGGAGGGCCCTCACGAGCAGTACTTC. Translation: CSAEREGPHEQYF.

In its sample, this clonotype was seen many times. J is TRBJ2-2 and V is TRBV10-3; D perhaps matches TRBD1 (5 bases). The CDR3 is made up of 15 amino acids. Germline CDR1 is ENHRY and CDR2 is SYGVKD. The germline V and J ends were trimmed by 10 bases and 1 base, with 16 bases remaining between them. The CDR3 nucleotides read TGTGCCACAGGGCCAGAGTATTTGAACACCGGGGAGCTGTTTTTT. Its protein is CATGPEYLNTGELFF.

This clonotype was counted many times. The V and J genes are TRBV3-1 and TRBJ2-5; no firm D call. There are 14 residues in the CDR3. Germline loops: CDR1 LGHDT, CDR2 YNNKEL (reference sequence). V dropped 0 bases and J dropped 5 bases, with 10 bases sitting between them. The CDR3 loop reads CASSQDLSPETQYF. The CDR3 DNA sequence: TGTGCCAGCAGCCAAGATCTTTCCCCCGAGACCCAGTACTTC.

This clonotype was recorded at least ten times. The chain combines TRBV5-1 with TRBJ2-7; 7 bases match TRBD1. After removal of 2 bases from V and 2 bases from J, the junction contained 7 bases not matched to a gene. Germline-derived CDR1 and CDR2 are SGHRS and YFSETQ. CDR3 length: 15 residues. The CDR3 region is CASSLWQGETYEQYF. The CDR3 DNA reads TGCGCCAGCAGCTTATGGCAGGGGGAAACCTACGAGCAGTACTTC.

This clonotype has more than one count but fewer than ten. The chain recombines TRBV7-6 with TRBJ2-2, with 12 bases identical to TRBD2. The CDR3 is 15 residues long. V trimming: 2 bases; J trimming: 9 bases; junction bases outside the gene matches: 4. CDR1 SGHVS and CDR2 FNYEAQ come from the germline V gene. CDR3 in amino acids: CASSLPTSGSRELFF. CDR3 nucleotide sequence: TGTGCCAGCAGCTTACCGACTAGCGGGAGCCGGGAGCTGTTTTTT.

This clonotype was observed at least ten times. The CDR3 coding sequence is TGTGCCAGCTCATTTTCAGGGGGCTTAATGAACACTGAAGCTTTCTTT. Translating it yields CASSFSGGLMNTEAFF. V is TRBV18 and J is TRBJ1-1; 8 bases agree with TRBD1. The CDR3 consists of 16 residues. V lost 5 bases, J lost 0 bases, and 8 bases stayed unmatched. Per the germline V gene, CDR1 is KGHSH and CDR2 is LQKENI.

This chain joins TRBV7-2 and TRBJ2-1, with TRBD2 as a possible D gene (5 bases). Germline CDR1 is SGHTA and CDR2 is FQGNSA. The V gene lost 3 bases and the J gene lost 7 bases, with 13 bases spanning the gap. CDR3 length: 14 residues. The CDR3 bases are TGTGCCAGCAGCTTTCGGCGAGCGGCTAATGAGCAGTTCTTC. This encodes CASSFRRAANEQFF.

This clonotype was detected many times. This chain connects TRBV18 to TRBJ2-3, with no clear D. The CDR3 extends over 14 amino acids. Germline V lookup: CDR1 KGHSH, CDR2 LQKENI. V was shortened by 3 bases and J by 2 bases, with 9 bases between the two germline ends. CDR3 in amino acids: CASSPLRYTDTQYF. Here the CDR3 DNA reads TGTGCCAGCTCACCCTTGAGGTACACAGATACGCAGTATTTT.

This clonotype was seen only a few times. The V gene is TRBV9, the J gene TRBJ2-7; 9 bases agree with TRBD2. The CDR3 totals 14 residues. V shed 3 bases, J shed 3 bases, and the junction held 4 bases outside the gene matches. Per the germline V gene, CDR1 is SGDLS and CDR2 is YYNGEE. CDR3 bases: TGTGCCAGCAGCGGTAGCGGGAGAGGCTACGAGCAGTACTTC. It codes for CASSGSGRGYEQYF.

This clonotype showed up many times. The chain uses TRBV20-1 and TRBJ2-5, with 12 bases that match TRBD1. CDR1 is DFQATT and CDR2 is SNEGSKA in the germline V gene (reference sequence). The CDR3 is 14 residues long. With 6 bases clipped from V and 4 bases from J, the junction kept 6 bases outside the gene matches. In DNA, the CDR3 is TGCAGTGCCCGGGACAGGGGGCGTGGAGAGACCCAGTACTTC. This codes for CSARDRGRGETQYF.

The sample holds a few counts of this clonotype. The chain combines TRBV20-1 with TRBJ1-2; possible D gene TRBD1, 5 bases. V lost 1 base, J lost 6 bases, and 18 bases lay in between. The CDR3 spans 15 residues. The V gene's germline CDR1 is DFQATT and CDR2 SNEGSKA (reference sequence). The CDR3 reads CSARAPPGRRDGYTF. The CDR3 coding sequence is TGCAGTGCTAGAGCCCCCCCAGGGCGGAGGGATGGCTACACCTTC.